The 25 T cell receptor beta chains given below trace back to one sample, sequenced in a study of T cells after yellow fever vaccination. Via MiXCR, TCRdb re-called the 5' RACE reads, giving one row per CDR3 protein. The sample has 230,000 or so distinct CDR3 sequences, approximately 3.6% seen once. Sequenced material: PBMCs, taken 15 days after the yellow fever booster vaccination. The receptors come from a man aged 18 to 29 who received the YFV17D yellow fever vaccine.

This clonotype came up a few times. The genes are TRBV7-2 and TRBJ2-1; tentative D call: TRBD2 (6 bases). CDR1 SGHTA and CDR2 FQGNSA come from the germline V gene. The CDR3 is made up of 17 amino acids. Trimming took off 5 bases at V and 0 bases at J, with 17 bases between the two ends. CDR3 in DNA: TGTGCCAGCAGCCCGCGAGGAGGCGGGATCTCCTACAATGAGCAGTTCTTC. Residues: CASSPRGGGISYNEQFF. The full variable domain, rest sourced from reference TRBV7-2 and TRBJ2-1, is GAGVSQSPSNKVTEKGKDVELRCDPISGHTALYWYRQSLGQGLEFLIYFQGNSAPDKSGLPSDRFSAERTGGSVSTLTIQRTQQEDSAVYLCASSPRGGGISYNEQFFGPGTRLTVL.

This clonotype has a count of ten or more. The chain has TRBV3-1 and TRBJ2-3, with 8 nucleotides matching TRBD2. CDR1 and CDR2 (germline): LGHDT, YNNKEL (reference sequence). V lost 5 bases and J lost 0; bases outside the gene matches: 13. The CDR3 extends over 18 amino acids. The CDR3 nucleotides are TGTGCCAGCAGCTCTTCGAGCGGGGGAGGTACTAGCACAGATACGCAGTATTTT. Protein product: CASSSSSGGGTSTDTQYF.

This clonotype appeared a few times. The genes are TRBV7-7 and TRBJ1-4; TRBD1 matches at 7 bases. Trimming at V came to 5 bases and at J to 2 bases, leaving 8 bases not matched to a gene. Germline V gene sequence: CDR1 SSHAT, CDR2 FNYEAQ (reference sequence). The CDR3 covers 16 residues. CDR3 protein: CASSHRQGTTNEKLFF. In DNA form, the CDR3 reads TGTGCCAGCAGCCACCGACAGGGTACGACTAATGAAAAACTGTTTTTT.

This clonotype was seen ten or more times. The chain uses TRBV12-3 or TRBV12-4 and TRBJ2-5; D might be TRBD1 (5 bases). V lost 6 bases, J lost 5 bases, and 13 bases lay in between. This CDR3 is built from 13 residues. For the CDR3, the DNA is TGTGCCAGCAGCCCTGGGGCCGTGGAGACCCAGTACTTC. Its protein product is CASSPGAVETQYF.

The table lists this clonotype with many counts. The J gene is TRBJ1-5, the V gene TRBV6-2 or TRBV6-3, with 8 nucleotides matching TRBD1. V was clipped by 5 bases and J by 6 bases; unmatched bases: 9. The CDR3 is made up of 15 amino acids. From germline, CDR1 is MNHEY and CDR2 SVGEGT. In DNA, the CDR3 is TGTGCCAGCAGTCGCGGAGGACAGGGAAGTCAGCCCCAGCATTTT. Translated: CASSRGGQGSQPQHF.

This clonotype was recorded at least ten times. This rearrangement joins TRBV4-3 to TRBJ2-1; TRBD1 matches 7 bases. Trimming at V came to 3 bases and at J to 4 bases, leaving 6 bases not matched to a gene. CDR3 size: 15 residues. Germline V gene sequence: CDR1 LGHNA, CDR2 YSLEER. CDR3 region: CASSHGTAAYNEQFF. Here the CDR3 DNA reads TGCGCCAGCAGCCATGGGACAGCGGCATACAATGAGCAGTTCTTC.

There are many counts of this clonotype. This rearrangement joins TRBV18 to TRBJ2-6; tentatively, D is TRBD2 (5 bases). CDR3 length: 16 residues. V lost 2 bases and J 0 bases, leaving 8 bases between the germline ends. CDR1 and CDR2 from the germline V gene are KGHSH and LQKENI. Written as DNA, the CDR3 is TGTGCCAGCTCACCAAGCGGATTCTCTGGGGCCAACGTCCTGACTTTC. Amino acid sequence: CASSPSGFSGANVLTF. Together with reference TRBV18 and TRBJ2-6, the CDR3 gives the full variable domain: NAGVMQNPRHLVRRRGQEARLRCSPMKGHSHVYWYRQLPEEGLKFMVYLQKENIIDESGMPKERFSAEFPKEGPSILRIQQVVRGDSAAYFCASSPSGFSGANVLTFGAGSRLTVL.

V is TRBV24-1 and J is TRBJ2-5; 7 bases fit TRBD1. The V gene's germline CDR1 is KGHDR and CDR2 SFDVKD. The junction had 4 bases not matched to a gene; V was cut back by 5 bases and J by 5 bases. The CDR3 consists of 13 residues. The CDR3 coding sequence is TGTGCCACCAGTGGCACAGGGGAGGAGACCCAGTACTTC. It yields the protein CATSGTGEETQYF.

Many counts were recorded for this clonotype. The chain couples TRBV28 to TRBJ1-5; D not certain. The CDR3 is made up of 12 amino acids. Trimming removed 5 bases from V and 9 bases from J, with 11 bases in between. Germline loops: CDR1 MDHEN, CDR2 SYDVKM. The CDR3 sequence: CASSPPRGPQHF. The CDR3 nucleotides are TGTGCCAGCAGTCCCCCCCGGGGGCCCCAGCATTTT. Drawing the rest from reference TRBV28 and TRBJ1-5, the complete variable domain is DVKVTQSSRYLVKRTGEKVFLECVQDMDHENMFWYRQDPGLGLRLIYFSYDVKMKEKGDIPEGYSVSREKKERFSLILESASTNQTSMYLCASSPPRGPQHFGDGTRLSIL.

This clonotype was found many times. The chain links TRBV6-5 to TRBJ1-3; maybe TRBD1 (6 bases). The CDR3 extends over 18 amino acids. Germline V gene data show CDR1 as MNHEY and CDR2 as SVGAGI. Trimming stripped 2 bases from V and 0 bases from J, with 17 bases between. The DNA of the CDR3 is TGTGCCAGCAGTTACAGGCCGGGGGCATTGGGCTCTGGAAACACCATATATTTT. Its protein is CASSYRPGALGSGNTIYF.

This clonotype was recorded at least ten times. The chain couples TRBV18 to TRBJ2-2; a possible D gene is TRBD2 (6 bases). The CDR3 is made up of 15 amino acids. Germline V lookup: CDR1 KGHSH, CDR2 LQKENI. V lost 2 bases, J lost 0 bases, and 7 bases lay in between. CDR3 protein: CASSPAGSNTGELFF. Here the CDR3 DNA reads TGTGCCAGCTCACCAGCGGGGTCGAACACCGGGGAGCTGTTTTTT.

This clonotype was seen ten or more times. J is TRBJ1-5 and V is TRBV29-1; the D gene is possibly TRBD1 (5 bases). The CDR3 is 15 amino acids. Deletions cut 0 bases from V and 4 bases from J, with 13 bases between. The V gene's germline CDR1 is SQVTM and CDR2 ANQGSEA. CDR3 residues: CSVEDGRGGNQPQHF. CDR3 nucleotides: TGCAGCGTTGAAGACGGGAGGGGAGGGAATCAGCCCCAGCATTTT.

This clonotype was detected many times. The V call is TRBV5-6, the J call TRBJ2-1; no clear D gene. Germline CDR1 and CDR2: SGHDT and YYEEEE. The length of the CDR3 is 11 residues. V shed 4 bases and J shed 10 bases, with 9 bases lying between them. The CDR3: CASSRSREQFF. The CDR3 coding sequence is TGTGCCAGCAGCCGGAGTCGGGAGCAGTTCTTC.

This clonotype was seen ten or more times. The chain links TRBV5-1 to TRBJ2-7; D is uncertain. The germline V gene has CDR1 SGHRS and CDR2 YFSETQ. The CDR3 length is 13 residues. V lost 0 bases, J lost 8 bases, and 12 bases lay in between. The DNA for the CDR3 is TGCGCCAGCAGCTTGGATGCAGAGTCCAAGCAGTACTTC. As protein: CASSLDAESKQYF.

This clonotype has at least ten counts. The rearrangement joins TRBV6-6 to TRBJ2-2; weak D call: TRBD2 (5 bases). Germline V gene data show CDR1 as MNHNY and CDR2 as SVGAGI (reference sequence). The CDR3 is 16 residues long. Trimming stripped 0 bases from V and 3 bases from J, with 11 bases between. This chain's CDR3 is CASSYSLAGDTGELFF. The CDR3 bases are TGTGCCAGCAGTTACTCCCTCGCGGGTGACACCGGGGAGCTGTTTTTT.

This clonotype was recorded many times. V is TRBV7-9 and J is TRBJ2-1; D not resolved. Trimming removed 3 bases from V and 10 bases from J, with 7 bases in between. Germline CDR1 SEHNR, CDR2 FQNEAQ (reference sequence). The CDR3 length is 11 residues. The CDR3 sequence is CASSFGWEQFF. CDR3 in DNA: TGTGCCAGCAGCTTCGGATGGGAGCAGTTCTTC.

This clonotype has at least ten counts. The rearrangement uses TRBV28 and TRBJ2-7; D is uncertain. CDR1 is MDHEN, CDR2 SYDVKM, per germline. The CDR3 has 16 amino acids. Trimming took off 6 bases at V and 6 bases at J, with 24 bases between the two ends. DNA for the CDR3: TGTGCCAGCAGCTACCGGGCTGGGGTCAATCTTTGCGAGCAGTACGTC. Translated, it gives CASSYRAGVNLCEQYV.

This clonotype was seen ten or more times. This chain uses TRBV6-6 with TRBJ2-7, with 14 bases matching TRBD2. The CDR3 loop spans 19 amino acids. V shed 0 bases and J 5 bases; nucleotides not matched to a gene: 12. Germline V lookup: CDR1 MNHNY, CDR2 SVGAGI (reference sequence). CDR3 nucleotide sequence: TGTGCCAGCAGTTACTCGACCGGGACTAGCGGGGGAGCCTACCACGAGCAGTACGTC. The encoded protein is CASSYSTGTSGGAYHEQYV.

In this sample, this clonotype turned up once. This chain connects TRBV10-3 to TRBJ2-7, with D possibly being TRBD1 (6 bases). V shed 7 bases and J shed 4 bases, with 14 bases lying between them. This CDR3 has 13 residues. The germline gives CDR1 ENHRY, CDR2 SYGVKD. In DNA form, the CDR3 reads TGTGCCATCAATCCAGGGGAAGGGTACGAGCAGTACTTC. Protein: CAINPGEGYEQYF.

This clonotype was picked up many times. The chain is built from TRBV5-6 and TRBJ2-5; 9 bases align to TRBD2. This CDR3 has 15 residues. Germline CDR1 reads SGHDT; CDR2 reads YYEEEE. Trimming took 3 bases from V and 5 from J; bases not matched to a gene: 8. DNA for the CDR3: TGTGCCAGCAGCTCCCGGCTAGCGGGGTGGGAGACCCAGTACTTC. Translation: CASSSRLAGWETQYF.

This clonotype came up many times. The chain recombines TRBV20-1 with TRBJ2-5; 10 bases match TRBD1. Germline V lookup: CDR1 DFQATT, CDR2 SNEGSKA (reference sequence). J lost 5 bases, V lost 5 bases, and 2 bases had no gene match. The CDR3 is 12 amino acids. CDR3 DNA sequence: TGCAGTGCTCGGACAGGGGGGGAGACCCAGTACTTC. Amino acid sequence: CSARTGGETQYF.

This clonotype was seen repeatedly, ten times or more. J is TRBJ2-1 and V is TRBV6-2 or TRBV6-3; 8 bases agree with TRBD2. Germline values: CDR1 MNHEY, CDR2 SVGEGT. The CDR3 is made up of 16 amino acids. V was clipped by 0 bases and J by 8 bases; unmatched bases: 9. CDR3: CASSYSGGGMTHEQFF. CDR3 sequence (DNA): TGTGCCAGCAGTTACTCAGGCGGGGGGATGACGCATGAGCAGTTCTTC.

This clonotype occurred many times. The chain carries TRBV12-3 or TRBV12-4 and TRBJ2-5; D is ambiguous. CDR3 length equals 13 residues. The V end was cut by 2 bases, the J end by 7 bases, with 11 bases between. The CDR3 loop is CASSLLSVGTQYF. The CDR3 region has the DNA TGTGCCAGCAGTTTACTCTCGGTCGGGACCCAGTACTTC.

This clonotype was seen at least ten times. V is TRBV5-1 and J is TRBJ1-2; TRBD1 is a possible D gene (5 bases). This CDR3 has 16 residues. CDR1 is SGHRS, CDR2 YFSETQ, per germline. V dropped 3 bases and J dropped 4 bases, with 19 bases sitting between them. CDR3 coding DNA: TGCGCCAGCAGCTCGCTCTTTGGCCAGGGTTTCTATGGCTACACCTTC. Translated: CASSSLFGQGFYGYTF.

The chain links TRBV18 to TRBJ2-3; the match to TRBD1 covers 9 bases. Germline V gene sequence: CDR1 KGHSH, CDR2 LQKENI. V lost 3 bases and J lost 7; bases outside the gene matches: 8. CDR3 length equals 15 residues. The CDR3 protein is CASSPPGQGLHTQYF. DNA for the CDR3: TGTGCCAGCTCACCGCCGGGACAGGGTTTACATACGCAGTATTTT. Based on the CDR3 plus reference TRBV18 and TRBJ2-3, the full variable domain is NAGVMQNPRHLVRRRGQEARLRCSPMKGHSHVYWYRQLPEEGLKFMVYLQKENIIDESGMPKERFSAEFPKEGPSILRIQQVVRGDSAAYFCASSPPGQGLHTQYFGPGTRLTVL.